This T cell receptor beta chain was sequenced in a study of vaccination effects on CD4 cells after COVID-19. Study summary: In the ViraFEST assay, antigen-specific CD4+ clonotypes were identified by expansion after peptide-pool stimulation. They grew 2 million to 2.5 million PBMC in each well, adding around 10 IU/ml IL-2 and 10 ug/ml peptides.

This table comes from immunoSEQ multiplex PCR, and its TCRdb copy is limited to in-frame clones, with some not included. The table lists about 38,000 clones, 82% of them singletons. It was after roughly ten days of culture that CD4+ T cells were isolated. The healthy vaccine recipients, who had no prior SARS-CoV-2 infection, showed negative nucleocapsid antibodies. Details on this clone: Its antigen is undetermined.

With 4 bases clipped from V and 0 bases from J, the junction kept 11 bases outside the gene matches. Germline CDR1 and CDR2: MGHRA and YSYEKL. This CDR3 has 17 residues. This specimen consisted of CD4+ T cells from PBMCs cultured without peptide, obtained before COVID-19 vaccination. The chain has TRBV4-1 and TRBJ2-5; TRBD2 matches 7 bases. The clonotype comes from a human donor who received a COVID-19 vaccine. CDR3 sequence (DNA): TGCGCCAGCAGCCGTGATGGGGGGGGTGCGTACCAAGAGACCCAGTACTTC. It codes for CASSRDGGGAYQETQYF.